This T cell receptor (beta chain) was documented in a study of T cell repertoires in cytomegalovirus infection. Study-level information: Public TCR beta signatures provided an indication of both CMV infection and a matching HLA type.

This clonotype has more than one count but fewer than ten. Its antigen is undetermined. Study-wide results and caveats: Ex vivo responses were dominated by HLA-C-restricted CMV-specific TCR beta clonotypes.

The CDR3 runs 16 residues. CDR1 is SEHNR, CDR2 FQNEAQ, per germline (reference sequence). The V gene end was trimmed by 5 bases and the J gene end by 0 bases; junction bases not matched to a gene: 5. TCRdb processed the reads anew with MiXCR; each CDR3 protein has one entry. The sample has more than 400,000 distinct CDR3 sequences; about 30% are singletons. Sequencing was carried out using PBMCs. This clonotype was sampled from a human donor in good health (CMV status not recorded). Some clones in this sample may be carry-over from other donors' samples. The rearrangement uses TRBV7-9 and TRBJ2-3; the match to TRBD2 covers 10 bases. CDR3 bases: TGTGCCAGCAGCGAACCGGGACTAGCGAGCACAGATACGCAGTATTTT. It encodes CASSEPGLASTDTQYF.